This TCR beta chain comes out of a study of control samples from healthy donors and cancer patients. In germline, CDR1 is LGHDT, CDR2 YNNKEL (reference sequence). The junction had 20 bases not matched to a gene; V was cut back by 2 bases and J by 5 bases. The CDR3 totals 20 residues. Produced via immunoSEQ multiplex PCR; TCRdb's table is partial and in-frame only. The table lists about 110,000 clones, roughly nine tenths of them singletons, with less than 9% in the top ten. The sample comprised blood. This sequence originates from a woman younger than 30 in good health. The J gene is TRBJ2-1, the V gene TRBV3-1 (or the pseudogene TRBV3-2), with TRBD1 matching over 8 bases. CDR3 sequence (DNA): TGTGCCAGCAGCCAATCCCGGGCCAGGCCCGCGACAGGGGTTCACAATGAGCAGTTCTTC. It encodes CASSQSRARPATGVHNEQFF.